The 32 T cell receptor beta chains listed next were all sequenced from one sample in a study of T cells in Graves' hyperthyroidism and ophthalmopathy. Amplified regions were TCR beta CDR3 sequences from RNA transcripts. The HTBI primer set was used in a first-round RT-PCR of the TCR CDR3. TCRdb passed the multiplex PCR reads through MiXCR, listing each CDR3 protein once. Of around 690,000 distinct CDR3 sequences listed, 15% to 20% were seen once; the top ten hold 15% to 18%. The sample was blood. These receptor sequences come from a man between 50 and 59 years old with Graves' hyperthyroidism.

At least ten counts were recorded for this clonotype. This chain connects TRBV11-2 to TRBJ1-1; D uncertain. The CDR3 covers 15 residues. Per germline, CDR1 SGHAT and CDR2 FQNNGV. V dropped 1 base and J dropped 1 base, with 10 bases sitting between them. This CDR3 reads CASSLARATNTEAFF. The CDR3 region has the DNA TGTGCCAGCAGCTTAGCCCGGGCGACGAACACTGAAGCTTTCTTT.

This clonotype was detected ten times or more. For the CDR3, the DNA is TGTGCCAGCAGTATAGTCGGGCCCCCAGGAAAACTGTTTTTT. Translated, it gives CASSIVGPPGKLFF. The chain couples TRBV28 to TRBJ1-4; D is unresolved. Between the trimmed V and J ends, which lost 5 bases and 10 bases, there was a span of 17 bases. Germline CDR1 reads MDHEN; CDR2 reads SYDVKM. The CDR3 length is 14 residues.

This clonotype was recorded many times. The rearrangement links TRBV12-3 or TRBV12-4 to TRBJ2-3, with 10 nucleotides matching TRBD2. V gave up 3 bases and J gave up 2 bases; unmatched junction bases: 5. The CDR3 contains 16 residues. The CDR3 reads CASSLSLAGATDTQYF. For the CDR3, the DNA is TGTGCCAGCAGTTTGAGTCTAGCGGGGGCCACAGATACGCAGTATTTT.

This clonotype has only a few counts. This chain links TRBV15 with TRBJ1-4; TRBD1 might be the D (5 bases). The germline gives CDR1 LNHNV, CDR2 YYDKDF (reference sequence). V lost 3 bases and J 0 bases, leaving 14 bases between the germline ends. The CDR3 extends over 17 amino acids. The CDR3 nucleotides are TGTGCCACCAGCAGGGGACCGCCCGTTGCAACTAATGAAAAACTGTTTTTT. Its protein product is CATSRGPPVATNEKLFF.

The chain joins TRBV2 to TRBJ1-5; D call uncertain. Germline-derived CDR1 and CDR2 are SNHLY and FYNNEI. The CDR3 runs 15 residues. Trimming stripped 2 bases from V and 0 bases from J, with 8 bases between. This CDR3 reads CASSERHLSNQPQHF. CDR3 in DNA: TGTGCCAGCAGTGAAAGGCACCTTAGCAATCAGCCCCAGCATTTT.

This clonotype was seen a few times. This chain uses TRBV7-9 with TRBJ2-3; no reliable D call. The V end was cut by 4 bases, the J end by 7 bases, with 15 bases between. This CDR3 contains 14 residues. In germline, CDR1 is SEHNR, CDR2 FQNEAQ (reference sequence). The CDR3, as DNA: TGTGCCAGCAGCTCGAATGTGGACCGCAATACGCAGTATTTT. Translation: CASSSNVDRNTQYF.

This clonotype has ten or more counts. The rearrangement links TRBV7-9 to TRBJ2-3; TRBD2 agrees at 10 bases. The CDR3 spans 14 residues. J gave up 2 bases and V 7 bases, and 3 bases lay outside the gene matches. Germline V gene sequence: CDR1 SEHNR, CDR2 FQNEAQ (reference sequence). Here the CDR3 reads CASTGLAVTDTQYF. DNA of the CDR3: TGTGCCAGCACCGGACTAGCGGTCACAGATACGCAGTATTTT.

In this sample, this clonotype turned up many times. The V and J genes are TRBV10-2 and TRBJ2-1, with 7 bases aligning to TRBD2. The germline V gene encodes CDR1 WSHSY and CDR2 SAAADI. The length of the CDR3 is 16 residues. V was clipped by 3 bases and J by 1 base; unmatched bases: 6. CDR3: CASSDPGGRSYNEQFF. DNA for the CDR3: TGCGCCAGCAGTGACCCGGGGGGTAGGTCCTACAATGAGCAGTTCTTC.

The CDR3 nucleotides read TGTGCCAGCAGCCCATTCGTCCAGGAGACCCAGTACTTC. This gives the protein CASSPFVQETQYF. The chain links TRBV11-2 to TRBJ2-5; no clear D gene. CDR1 SGHAT and CDR2 FQNNGV come from the germline V gene. V lost 5 bases and J 5 bases, leaving 12 bases between the germline ends. This CDR3 is built from 13 residues.

This clonotype was recorded many times. The V and J genes are TRBV9 and TRBJ2-2; 7 nucleotides agree with TRBD1. Germline lookup yields CDR1 SGDLS and CDR2 YYNGEE. Trimming took 7 bases from V and 3 from J; bases not matched to a gene: 6. The CDR3 runs 14 residues. CDR3 sequence reads: CASCRDSYTGELFF. The CDR3 DNA follows: TGTGCCAGCTGCCGGGACAGCTACACCGGGGAGCTGTTTTTT.

V and J are TRBV28 and TRBJ2-1, with 10 bases fitting TRBD1. The junction had 3 bases not matched to a gene; V was cut back by 7 bases and J by 6 bases. The CDR3 extends over 13 amino acids. Germline lookup yields CDR1 MDHEN and CDR2 SYDVKM. DNA of the CDR3: TGTGCCAGCACCGGGGACAGGGGCAATGAGCAGTTCTTC. It is translated as CASTGDRGNEQFF.

There are many counts of this clonotype. This chain joins TRBV2 and TRBJ1-5; D not certain. This CDR3 has 14 amino acids. V was trimmed by 6 bases and J by 0 bases, leaving 9 bases between them. Germline V gene data show CDR1 as SNHLY and CDR2 as FYNNEI. CDR3 residues: CASRRDISNQPQHF. The CDR3 region has the DNA TGTGCCAGCAGAAGGGATATTAGCAATCAGCCCCAGCATTTT.

This clonotype was observed a handful of times. The V gene is TRBV6-1, the J gene TRBJ1-5, with TRBD1 as a possible D gene (5 bases). CDR1 and CDR2 from the germline V gene are MNHNS and SASEGT. The V and J ends lost 6 bases and 0 bases respectively, with 12 bases between them. The CDR3 has 15 amino acids. The CDR3 reads CASRELGHSNQPQHF. CDR3 in DNA: TGTGCCAGCAGAGAACTTGGACATAGCAATCAGCCCCAGCATTTT.

The CDR3 coding sequence is TGTGCCAGCACTAGGAATTCCTTCTCTGGAAACACCATATATTTT. Translated: CASTRNSFSGNTIYF. The V and J genes are TRBV6-1 and TRBJ1-3; D is ambiguous. Germline CDR1 MNHNS, CDR2 SASEGT. Trimming left V 7 bases short and J 0 bases short, with 13 bases between. The CDR3 spans 15 residues.

V gene TRBV28 combines with J gene TRBJ2-1; TRBD2 matches 12 bases. V shed 6 bases and J 4 bases; nucleotides not matched to a gene: 7. Germline-derived CDR1 and CDR2 are MDHEN and SYDVKM. CDR3 length equals 16 residues. The CDR3 nucleotides are TGTGCCAGCAGCCGCCTAGCGGGAGGGCCTTACAATGAGCAGTTCTTC. Translated: CASSRLAGGPYNEQFF.

The chain recombines TRBV4-1 with TRBJ1-5; the match to TRBD1 covers 7 bases. CDR1 MGHRA and CDR2 YSYEKL come from the germline V gene. The CDR3 spans 16 residues. The trim removed 7 bases at V and 2 bases at J, leaving 11 bases unmatched. CDR3 in DNA: TGCGCCAGCAAAGACCCGAAACAGGGGCGCAATCAGCCCCAGCATTTT. Amino acid sequence: CASKDPKQGRNQPQHF.

V is TRBV30 and J is TRBJ1-3; a weak D match, TRBD1 (5 bases). Germline-derived CDR1 and CDR2 are GTSNPN and SVGIG (reference sequence). CDR3 length: 14 residues. V lost 3 bases to trimming and J lost 2 bases, with 11 bases between them. CDR3 sequence reads: CAWRRGDTGNTIYF. Written as DNA, the CDR3 is TGTGCCTGGAGGAGGGGCGATACTGGAAACACCATATATTTT.

This clonotype showed up many times. V gene TRBV11-2 combines with J gene TRBJ2-3; TRBD2 agrees at 7 bases. The CDR3 has 14 amino acids. Germline-derived CDR1 and CDR2 are SGHAT and FQNNGV. Germline trimming cut 4 bases from V and 4 bases from J; bases unmatched to any gene: 5. CDR3 region: CASSSGLGADTQYF. The CDR3 DNA reads as TGTGCCAGCAGCTCAGGACTAGGCGCAGATACGCAGTATTTT.

This clonotype showed up many times. The V and J genes are TRBV3-1 and TRBJ2-3; D gene ambiguous. The V and J ends lost 0 bases and 2 bases respectively, with 6 bases between them. Germline assignment: CDR1 LGHDT and CDR2 YNNKEL (reference sequence). The CDR3 extends over 14 amino acids. The CDR3 DNA follows: TGTGCCAGCAGCCAAGATCGGGCCACAGATACGCAGTATTTT. Translated: CASSQDRATDTQYF.

The rearrangement joins TRBV7-4 to TRBJ2-5, with unresolved D. Germline assignment: CDR1 SGHVT and CDR2 SQSDAQ. This CDR3 has 15 residues. The ends were cut back, 5 bases at V and 5 bases at J, with 18 bases in the middle. The CDR3 region is CASSPPLIDPETQYF. CDR3 bases: TGTGCCAGCAGCCCCCCTTTGATAGATCCCGAGACCCAGTACTTC.

This clonotype was detected only once. The CDR3 loop is CASSLSAQVVSSPLHF. The CDR3, as DNA: TGTGCCAGCAGTTTATCCGCACAGGTTGTTAGTTCACCCCTCCACTTT. The chain has TRBV27 and TRBJ1-6, with D possibly matching TRBD1 (5 bases). The CDR3 runs to 16 residues. The germline V gene has CDR1 MNHEY and CDR2 SMNVEV (reference sequence). V was cut by 0 bases and J by 9 bases, with 15 bases left in between.

At least ten counts were recorded for this clonotype. The chain is built from TRBV7-9 and TRBJ2-7; TRBD1 agrees at 9 bases. J lost 9 bases, V lost 4 bases, and 10 bases had no gene match. Germline CDR1 reads SEHNR; CDR2 reads FQNEAQ (reference sequence). The CDR3 totals 14 residues. CDR3 nucleotides: TGTGCCAGCAGCTCCTGGGGACAGGGCAGTTCGCAGTACTTC. Encoded protein: CASSSWGQGSSQYF.

This clonotype occurred many times. The V call is TRBV30, the J call TRBJ2-3, with D perhaps TRBD1 or TRBD2 (6 bases each). V was trimmed by 2 bases and J by 2 bases, leaving 11 bases between them. Looked up from germline, CDR1 is GTSNPN and CDR2 is SVGIG (reference sequence). CDR3 size: 14 residues. CDR3 residues: CAWSRGEPTDTQYF. The CDR3 region has the DNA TGTGCCTGGAGTAGGGGGGAGCCCACAGATACGCAGTATTTT.

With regard to this clonotype: A much larger clone differs from this one at a single base, so this may be a read error. J is TRBJ2-3 and V is TRBV27; TRBD1 matches 8 bases. The CDR3 loop spans 14 amino acids. Looked up from germline, CDR1 is MNHEY and CDR2 is SMNVEV (reference sequence). J lost 3 bases, V lost 6 bases, and 5 bases had no gene match. For the CDR3, the DNA is TGTGCCAGCAGGTGGACAGGGCTAACAGATACGCAGTATTTT. The encoded protein is CASRWTGLTDTQYF.

In its sample, this clonotype was seen many times. The chain couples TRBV7-3 to TRBJ2-1, with 7 bases identical to TRBD1. This CDR3 region has 16 residues. J gave up 3 bases and V 2 bases, and 7 bases lay outside the gene matches. Germline V gene data show CDR1 as SGHTA and CDR2 as FQGTGA. Here the CDR3 DNA reads TGTGCCAGCAGCTTAGCCGGGACAGAGAGCTACAATGAGCAGTTCTTC. Translating gives CASSLAGTESYNEQFF.

About this clonotype itself: The junction shows a germline mismatch at one end, possibly a read error. This rearrangement joins TRBV7-3 to TRBJ2-3; tentatively, D is TRBD1 or TRBD2 (5 bases each). This CDR3 is 14 amino acids long. In germline, CDR1 is SGHTA, CDR2 FQGTGA. The CDR3 DNA reads TGTGCCTGCAGCCCGGGGACCACCGCAGATACGAAGTATTTT. This gives the protein CACSPGTTADTKYF.

The chain combines TRBV5-1 with TRBJ2-1; 9 bases are shared with TRBD2. CDR1 and CDR2 (germline): SGHRS, YFSETQ. V shed 3 bases and J 10 bases; nucleotides not matched to a gene: 14. This CDR3 is built from 16 residues. For the CDR3, the DNA is TGCGCCAGCAGCTCCGGAACTTTAGCGGGAGCCGGCGAGCAGTTCTTC. Amino acids: CASSSGTLAGAGEQFF.

This clonotype was counted only a few times. The CDR3 coding sequence is TGTGCCAGCAGTTCCTCACAGGGGGCCAAAAACATTCAGTACTTC. This sequence encodes CASSSSQGAKNIQYF. This sequence joins TRBV6-1 and TRBJ2-4; 7 nucleotides align to TRBD1. The CDR3 runs to 15 residues. The V and J ends lost 5 bases and 1 base, in that order; junction bases with no gene match: 5. The germline gives CDR1 MNHNS, CDR2 SASEGT.

The J gene is TRBJ2-6, the V gene TRBV5-4, with D unresolved. This CDR3 is 17 amino acids long. V shed 4 bases and J shed 0 bases, with 14 bases lying between them. CDR1 and CDR2 from the germline V gene are SGHNT and YYREEE (reference sequence). CDR3 nucleotides: TGTGCCAGCAGCCCCCGGCCGGACCCCTCTGGGGCCAACGTCCTGACTTTC. Its translation: CASSPRPDPSGANVLTF.

The rearrangement joins TRBV19 to TRBJ2-6; D call uncertain. The CDR3 sequence is 13 residues long. Germline CDR1 LNHDA, CDR2 SQIVND (reference sequence). V was pared by 10 bases and J by 4 bases, with 11 bases between. This CDR3 is CATLEAGANVLTF. The CDR3 nucleotides are TGTGCCACTCTAGAGGCCGGGGCCAACGTCCTGACTTTC.

The sample holds a few counts of this clonotype. The V call is TRBV2, the J call TRBJ2-6; 8 bases match TRBD1. The junction had 10 bases not matched to a gene; V was cut back by 6 bases and J by 0 bases. Germline CDR1 and CDR2: SNHLY and FYNNEI. The CDR3 loop spans 18 amino acids. CDR3 protein: CASSSGTGFFSGANVLTF. In nucleotides, the CDR3 is TGTGCCAGCAGCTCCGGGACAGGCTTCTTCTCTGGGGCCAACGTCCTGACTTTC.

In this sample, this clonotype turned up once. The J gene is TRBJ2-5, the V gene TRBV28; TRBD2 matches 7 bases. V gave up 4 bases and J gave up 2 bases; unmatched junction bases: 7. Germline lookup yields CDR1 MDHEN and CDR2 SYDVKM. This CDR3 region has 15 residues. The CDR3 sequence is CASSSAGEGQETQYF. In DNA, the CDR3 is TGTGCCAGCAGTTCGGCGGGAGAAGGGCAAGAGACCCAGTACTTC.